A single sample is the source of the 4 T cell receptor beta chains below, sequenced in a study of shared clonotypes between healthy human individuals. The repertoire was sequenced with immunoSEQ multiplex PCR; TCRdb's copy has only in-frame clones and lacks some. The sample consists of hundreds of thousands of clones, around 74% of them appearing once. The sample taken for sequencing was memory CD4+ T cells sorted from blood. As to subset: CD45RA-negative fraction. The receptors were sampled from a young woman in good health.

V is TRBV9 and J is TRBJ2-3; 8 nucleotides align to TRBD1. CDR3 size: 16 residues. Germline loops: CDR1 SGDLS, CDR2 YYNGEE. V trimming: 4 bases; J trimming: 3 bases; junction bases outside the gene matches: 10. For the CDR3, the DNA is TGTGCCAGCAGCCCACGACAGGGGATGGGGACAGATACGCAGTATTTT. Translating it yields CASSPRQGMGTDTQYF.

This clone was detected a few times. The sample contains more than one DNA sequence encoding this CDR3. The rearrangement joins TRBV14 to TRBJ2-1; D gene uncertain. The CDR3 extends over 16 amino acids. Trimming left V 0 bases short and J 0 bases short, with 9 bases between. CDR1 is SGHDN, CDR2 FVKESK, per germline. This CDR3 is CASSQDTWGSYNEQFF. The DNA of the CDR3 is TGTGCCAGCAGCCAAGATACGTGGGGCTCCTACAATGAGCAGTTCTTC.

In its sample, this clone was seen once. The J gene is TRBJ2-1, the V gene TRBV28; D gene unclear. The CDR3 loop spans 12 amino acids. Germline values: CDR1 MDHEN, CDR2 SYDVKM. Deletions cut 8 bases from V and 10 bases from J, with 15 bases between. DNA for the CDR3: TGTGCCAGCCAAAGGGATTTCATAGAGCAGTTCTTC. Its protein is CASQRDFIEQFF.

The chain combines TRBV18 with TRBJ2-6; a possible D gene is TRBD1 (5 bases). V lost 3 bases to trimming and J lost 0 bases, with 12 bases between them. Germline CDR1 is KGHSH and CDR2 is LQKENI. The CDR3 consists of 17 residues. The CDR3, as DNA: TGTGCCAGCTCACCGGGATCAGGGATCTCTGGGGCCAACGTCCTGACTTTC. Translated, it gives CASSPGSGISGANVLTF.